This TCR beta chain was profiled in a study of human T cells and chemical hapten exposure. This clonotype has a handful of counts. Stated time point: patch test 3, about 24 weeks after DPC sensitization. As for treatment: therapeutic diphenylcyclopropenone sensitization with weekly scalp DPC. TCRdb ran MiXCR on the RACE reads and lists one entry per CDR3 protein. The sample gives fewer than 200,000 distinct CDR3 sequences, around 30% of which show up once; about 2.1% is in the top ten. Germline V gene lookup returns CDR1 MRHNA and CDR2 SNTAGT. Trimming removed 2 bases at V and 4 bases at J, with 6 bases between. The CDR3 sequence is 13 residues long.

The clonotype comes from a woman younger than 35 with alopecia areata. Some clones in this sample may be carry-over from other donors' samples. This chain links TRBV6-4 with TRBJ2-1; TRBD1 might be the D (5 bases). This material consisted of whole blood, taken in connection with sensitization to the hapten diphenylcyclopropenone (DPC). CDR3: CASSDGQYNEQFF. The CDR3, as DNA: TGTGCCAGCAGTGACGGACAATACAATGAGCAGTTCTTC.